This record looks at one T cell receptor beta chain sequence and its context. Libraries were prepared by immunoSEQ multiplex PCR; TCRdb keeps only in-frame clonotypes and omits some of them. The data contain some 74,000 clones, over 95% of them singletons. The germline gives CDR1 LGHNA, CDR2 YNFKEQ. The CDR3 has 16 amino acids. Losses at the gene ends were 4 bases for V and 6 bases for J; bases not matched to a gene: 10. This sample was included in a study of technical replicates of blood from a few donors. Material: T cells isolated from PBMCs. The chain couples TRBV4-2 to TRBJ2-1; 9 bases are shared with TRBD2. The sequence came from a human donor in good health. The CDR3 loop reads CASSPMTSGNANEQFF. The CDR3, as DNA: TGTGCCAGCAGCCCGATGACTAGCGGCAATGCCAATGAGCAGTTCTTC.